The present TCR beta chain was sequenced within a study of cytomegalovirus exposure and HLA in healthy donors. Germline V gene lookup returns CDR1 MGHDK and CDR2 SYGVNS. Unmatched junction bases numbered 2, after V lost 5 bases and J lost 3 bases. The CDR3 covers 13 residues. A word on this clone: What it binds is unknown.

Findings and caveats of the study: Certain indistinguishable V segments, among them TRBV6-2 and TRBV6-3, were excluded.

Healthy bone marrow donors supplied every sample. Primers for the PCR totalled 60 Vbeta and 13 Jbeta. Only in-frame clones appear in the TCRdb table, and some are missing; sequencing was by immunoSEQ multiplex PCR. This sample has some 170,000 clones, with about three quarters found just once. The TCR comes from a man between 40 and 49 years old in good health and CMV-seropositive. The chain is built from TRBV25-1 and TRBJ1-1; 8 bases map to TRBD1. Sequenced material: PBMCs. As DNA, the CDR3 is TGTGCCAGCAGTCGGACAGGGTACACTGAAGCTTTCTTT. This gives the protein CASSRTGYTEAFF.